Here is one TCR beta chain with its context. These data come from a study of blood T cell repertoires in COVID-19. Background on the study: PBMCs, B-cell-depleted T cells, or T cells were the source of the cDNA or gDNA that made up the material.

The CDR3 contains 16 residues. V was cut by 1 base and J by 3 bases, with 12 bases left in between. The germline V gene has CDR1 SGHAT and CDR2 FQNNGV. Authors' methods: The assay estimated nucleated cells by amplifying reference gene primers. Here immunoSEQ multiplex PCR was the method, and the copy in TCRdb shows in-frame clones only, minus some. The D gene and trimming were derived from the DNA, and the V and J assignments and clone size from that table. This table has around 45,000 clones, around 79% appearing once. The sequenced material came from peripheral blood. V and J are TRBV11-2 and TRBJ2-2; tentative D call: TRBD2 (7 bases). This TCR was sampled from a woman aged 55-70 years with acute or convalescent COVID-19. This CDR3 reads CASSLAGEGDTGELFF. The CDR3 region has the DNA TGTGCCAGCAGCTTAGCGGGGGAGGGGGACACCGGGGAGCTGTTTTTT. Full variable domain (rest looked up from reference TRBV11-2 and TRBJ2-2): EAGVAQSPRYKIIEKRQSVAFWCNPISGHATLYWYQQILGQGPKLLIQFQNNGVVDDSQLPKDRFSAERLKGVDSTLKIQPAKLEDSAVYLCASSLAGEGDTGELFFGEGSRLTVL.